This TCR beta chain was sequenced in a study of cytomegalovirus exposure and HLA in healthy donors. Study in general: Genetic ancestry analysis placed 81% of the roughly 400 donors that were genotyped in the Caucasian-associated cluster.

Primers: 60 Vbeta forward and 13 Jbeta reverse. The protocol was immunoSEQ multiplex PCR, while the TCRdb copy is restricted to in-frame clones and leaves out a portion. The table lists about 90,000 clones, nearly 70% of them singletons, with roughly 15% in the top ten. Study results and limitations: TCR beta sequences reportedly predicted most subjects' HLA-A and HLA-B alleles accurately. A prior analysis recorded that most TCR beta V segments were productive about 87% or about 30% of the time. The listing of roughly 160 TCR beta chains classed them as cytomegalovirus-associated.

Germline loops: CDR1 SGHTA, CDR2 FQGTGA. V lost 5 bases to trimming and J lost 6 bases; unmatched junction nucleotides: 5. The CDR3 is 14 amino acids. In regard to this clone: What it recognizes is unknown.

The source of this sequence is a woman aged 45-59 years in good health and CMV-seropositive. Sequencing was done on a sample of PBMCs. The chain uses TRBV7-3 and TRBJ2-2; TRBD1 aligns across 8 bases. The CDR3 nucleotides read TGTGCCAGCAGCCCGTGGGACAGGTCCGGGGAGCTGTTTTTT. It yields the protein CASSPWDRSGELFF.